This is a list of T cell receptor beta chains from one sample in a study of vaccination and CD4 T cells after COVID-19. Each CDR3 protein gets one entry after TCRdb re-called the PCR reads with MiXCR. The data show about 1,000 distinct CDR3 sequences, with about 18% seen just once and 40% to 60% held by the top ten. For these receptors, no antigen is known. Specimen: CD4+ T cells from blood, cultured in vitro. Every receptor here comes from a human donor in good health. Each CDR3 is given with its conserved first and last residue. D genes are given only for firm matches. Rows may omit the clone size; those that give it use once, few, many or a size class.

size	V	D	J	CDR3	DNA
large	TRBV10-1	.	TRBJ2-6	CASSVERRSGANVLTF	TGCGCCAGCAGTGTTGAGCGACGCTCTGGGGCCAACGTCCTGACTTTC
.	TRBV7-2	.	TRBJ2-4	CASSGDSLAKNIQYF	TGTGCCAGCAGCGGAGACAGCTTAGCCAAAAACATTCAGTACTTC
.	TRBV12-3/TRBV12-4	.	TRBJ2-5	CASSLRQGIRETQYF	TGTGCCAGCAGTTTAAGGCAGGGTATCCGAGAGACCCAGTACTTC
large	TRBV25-1	.	TRBJ2-3	CASGLGAGTDTQYF	TGTGCCAGCGGTCTGGGGGCGGGCACAGATACGCAGTATTTT
few	TRBV20-1	TRBD2	TRBJ2-3	CSARDPGGGGITDTQYF	TGCAGTGCTAGAGATCCTGGCGGGGGGGGGATCACAGATACGCAGTATTTT
few	TRBV24-1	TRBD1	TRBJ2-7	CATSDMDRGGYEQYF	TGTGCCACCAGTGACATGGACAGGGGGGGTTACGAGCAGTACTTC
few	TRBV14	.	TRBJ2-3	CASSQEGTSDTQYF	TGTGCCAGCAGCCAAGAAGGGACATCAGATACGCAGTATTTT
.	TRBV29-1	TRBD1	TRBJ2-7	CSVEVLSSGTAYPYEQYF	TGCAGCGTTGAAGTTCTTTCTTCCGGGACAGCCTACCCCTACGAGCAGTACTTC
few	TRBV6-2/TRBV6-3	.	TRBJ2-2	CASSYSLEVGRTYTGELFF	TGTGCCAGCAGTTACTCGTTGGAAGTTGGCAGAACTTACACCGGGGAGCTGTTTTTT
few	TRBV28	TRBD2	TRBJ2-1	CASSSLYPLSGTYNEQFF	TGTGCCAGCAGTTCCTTATATCCCCTGAGCGGGACCTACAATGAGCAGTTCTTC